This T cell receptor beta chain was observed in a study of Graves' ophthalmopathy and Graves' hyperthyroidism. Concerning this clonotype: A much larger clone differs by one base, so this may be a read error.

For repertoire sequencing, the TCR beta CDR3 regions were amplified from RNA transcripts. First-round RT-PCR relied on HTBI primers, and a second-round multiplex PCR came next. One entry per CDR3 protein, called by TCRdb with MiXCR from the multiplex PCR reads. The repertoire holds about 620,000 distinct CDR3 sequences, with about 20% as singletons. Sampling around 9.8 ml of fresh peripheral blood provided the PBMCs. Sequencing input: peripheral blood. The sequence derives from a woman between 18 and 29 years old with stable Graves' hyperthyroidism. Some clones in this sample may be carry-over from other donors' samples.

DNA of the CDR3: TGCAGTGCTAGATATGTCGGGGCAGGGACTGAAGCTTTCTTT. It specifies CSARYVGAGTEAFF. The chain employs TRBV20-1 and TRBJ1-1, with D possibly TRBD1 on 5 matching bases. From germline, CDR1 is DFQATT and CDR2 SNEGSKA (reference sequence). V lost 2 bases, J lost 5 bases, and 15 bases lay in between. The CDR3 covers 14 residues.